The 28 T cell receptor beta chains below come from one sample, sequenced in a study of PD-1 blockade in mismatch repair-deficient tumors. Using immunoSEQ multiplex PCR, the repertoire was profiled, and TCRdb retains in-frame clones only, with some absent. The table lists 40,000 to 60,000 clones, 77% of them singletons. The sample consisted of PBMCs, taken before pembrolizumab treatment. These receptors came from an adult with mismatch repair-deficient cancer.

This rearrangement joins TRBV5-1 to TRBJ2-7, with unresolved D. Germline CDR1 SGHRS, CDR2 YFSETQ. V was shortened by 3 bases and J by 2 bases, with 9 bases between the two germline ends. The CDR3 spans 13 residues. CDR3 in amino acids: CASSSPATYEQYF. The DNA of the CDR3 is TGCGCCAGCAGCTCGCCCGCGACCTACGAGCAGTACTTC.

CDR3 DNA: TGTGCCTGGAGCCGGGGGGGGGACTCCTACGAGCAGTACTTC. Translation gives CAWSRGGDSYEQYF. The chain couples TRBV30 to TRBJ2-7, with TRBD2 matching over 8 bases. The CDR3 consists of 14 residues. V lost 3 bases to trimming and J lost 0 bases; unmatched junction nucleotides: 4. Germline V CDR1 and CDR2: GTSNPN, SVGIG (reference sequence). The variable domain in full, with the rest retrieved from reference TRBV30 and TRBJ2-7, is SQTIHQWPATLVQPVGSPLSLECTVEGTSNPNLYWYRQAAGRGLQLLFYSVGIGQISSEVPQNLSASRPQDRQFILSSKKLLLSDSGFYLCAWSRGGDSYEQYFGPGTRLTVT.

The table lists this clone with a count of one. J is TRBJ2-3 and V is TRBV2; D gene uncertain. Germline values: CDR1 SNHLY, CDR2 FYNNEI. The CDR3 has 14 residues. CDR3 amino acids: CATRKGASTDTQYF. The CDR3, as DNA: TGTGCAACCCGGAAGGGTGCTAGCACAGATACGCAGTATTTT. Drawing the rest from reference TRBV2 and TRBJ2-3, the complete variable domain is EPEVTQTPSHQVTQMGQEVILRCVPISNHLYFYWYRQILGQKVEFLVSFYNNEISEKSEIFDDQFSVERPDGSNFTLKIRSTKLEDSAMYFCATRKGASTDTQYFGPGTRLTVL.

A few counts support this clone. V and J are TRBV4-1 and TRBJ2-7; D perhaps matches TRBD2 (6 bases). Per germline, CDR1 MGHRA and CDR2 YSYEKL. V lost 0 bases to trimming and J lost 4 bases, with 10 bases between them. The CDR3 extends over 14 amino acids. As DNA, the CDR3 is TGCGCCAGCAGCCAAGATGGAGGGGATTACGAGCAGTACTTC. It yields the protein CASSQDGGDYEQYF.

This clone was found a few times. The chain joins TRBV2 to TRBJ1-3; D might be TRBD1 (6 bases). The V and J ends lost 6 bases and 0 bases respectively, with 6 bases between them. Germline values: CDR1 SNHLY, CDR2 FYNNEI. The CDR3 has 13 amino acids. In DNA form, the CDR3 reads TGTGCCAGCAGAGGGGGCTCTGGAAACACCATATATTTT. Its protein is CASRGGSGNTIYF.

This chain connects TRBV5-4 to TRBJ2-3; 9 bases match TRBD2. Germline assignment: CDR1 SGHNT and CDR2 YYREEE (reference sequence). The J segment lost 4 bases and the V segment lost 4 bases, leaving 4 bases of the junction unmatched. The CDR3 contains 14 residues. The CDR3 spells CASSALAGADTQYF. CDR3 in DNA: TGTGCCAGCAGCGCTTTAGCGGGAGCAGATACGCAGTATTTT.

This sequence joins TRBV7-9 and TRBJ1-1; D gene uncertain. V was trimmed by 4 bases and J by 2 bases, leaving 8 bases between them. CDR1 SEHNR and CDR2 FQNEAQ come from the germline V gene (reference sequence). The CDR3 runs to 13 residues. Here the CDR3 reads CASSSEGNTEAFF. CDR3 nucleotide sequence: TGTGCCAGCAGCTCCGAGGGTAACACTGAAGCTTTCTTT.

In its sample, this clone was seen a few times. The rearrangement uses TRBV15 and TRBJ1-4; D not certain. Between the trimmed V and J ends, which lost 4 bases and 0 bases, there was a span of 9 bases. Germline values: CDR1 LNHNV, CDR2 YYDKDF (reference sequence). There are 15 residues in the CDR3. DNA for the CDR3: TGTGCCACCAGCAAGGACCGCACAACTAATGAAAAACTGTTTTTT. It encodes CATSKDRTTNEKLFF.

V is TRBV4-1 and J is TRBJ2-1; D ambiguous. Germline V lookup: CDR1 MGHRA, CDR2 YSYEKL. The CDR3 extends over 14 amino acids. V was trimmed by 1 base and J by 0 bases, leaving 4 bases between them. The CDR3 loop is CASSQALSYNEQFF. The CDR3 coding sequence is TGCGCCAGCAGCCAAGCCCTCTCCTACAATGAGCAGTTCTTC.

This clone was observed a few times. V usage is TRBV5-4 and J usage is TRBJ2-4; TRBD2 agrees at 15 bases. The CDR3 contains 19 residues. V was pared by 3 bases and J by 1 base, with 8 bases of the junction left unmatched. Looked up from germline, CDR1 is SGHNT and CDR2 is YYREEE (reference sequence). The CDR3 sequence: CASSSGLAGGPGAKNIQYF. In DNA form, the CDR3 reads TGTGCCAGCAGCTCAGGACTAGCGGGAGGGCCGGGGGCCAAAAACATTCAGTACTTC. Combining the CDR3 with reference TRBV5-4 and TRBJ2-4 gives the whole variable domain ETGVTQSPTHLIKTRGQQVTLRCSSQSGHNTVSWYQQALGQGPQFIFQYYREEENGRGNFPPRFSGLQFPNYSSELNVNALELDDSALYLCASSSGLAGGPGAKNIQYFGAGTRLSVL.

The J gene is TRBJ1-6, the V gene TRBV5-6; D is unresolved. The CDR3 has 14 amino acids. Germline loops: CDR1 SGHDT, CDR2 YYEEEE. V shed 4 bases and J shed 3 bases, with 8 bases lying between them. As DNA, the CDR3 is TGTGCCAGCAGCATCCGGGGCTATAATTCACCCCTCCACTTT. Protein product: CASSIRGYNSPLHF.

CDR3 bases: TGTGCCAGCAGCCTCTCAAGCGTTTACAATGAGCAGTTCTTC. Translation gives CASSLSSVYNEQFF. The genes are TRBV14 and TRBJ2-1; D not certain. The CDR3 contains 14 residues. V gave up 4 bases and J gave up 4 bases, with 11 bases separating them. Germline-derived CDR1 and CDR2 are SGHDN and FVKESK.

This chain connects TRBV5-4 to TRBJ1-1; no firm D call. The germline gives CDR1 SGHNT, CDR2 YYREEE (reference sequence). CDR3 length: 15 amino acids. Trimming shortened V by 0 bases and J by 3 bases, and 12 bases separated the two germline ends. DNA of the CDR3: TGTGCCAGCAGCTTGGGTCGCCAGAGGGACACTGAAGCTTTCTTT. Translated, it gives CASSLGRQRDTEAFF.

The chain carries TRBV4-1 and TRBJ2-7, with 8 positions matching TRBD2. The CDR3 has 13 amino acids. Germline V gene sequence: CDR1 MGHRA, CDR2 YSYEKL. V lost 7 bases and J lost 2; bases outside the gene matches: 4. CDR3: CASKGLGAYEQYF. The CDR3 bases are TGCGCCAGCAAGGGACTAGGGGCCTACGAGCAGTACTTC.

The V call is TRBV19, the J call TRBJ2-1, with 13 bases identical to TRBD2. The CDR3 is 17 residues long. Germline V lookup: CDR1 LNHDA, CDR2 SQIVND (reference sequence). V trimming: 4 bases; J trimming: 3 bases; junction bases outside the gene matches: 6. The chain's CDR3 is CASSTRLAGGIYNEQFF. CDR3 in DNA: TGTGCCAGTAGTACCCGACTAGCGGGAGGCATCTACAATGAGCAGTTCTTC.

The chain recombines TRBV5-1 with TRBJ1-5; 8 bases align to TRBD1. The CDR3 consists of 16 residues. Germline CDR1 SGHRS, CDR2 YFSETQ. The trim removed 4 bases at V and 0 bases at J, leaving 6 bases unmatched. The CDR3 bases are TGCGCCAGCAGCCGGGGGACAGGAGGTAGCAATCAGCCCCAGCATTTT. Translated, it gives CASSRGTGGSNQPQHF.

The chain couples TRBV6-1 to TRBJ1-4, with 10 bases matching TRBD1. CDR1 MNHNS and CDR2 SASEGT come from the germline V gene. The CDR3 runs 16 residues. The junction had 6 bases not matched to a gene; V was cut back by 3 bases and J by 5 bases. CDR3 in DNA: TGTGCCAGCAGTGAGGGACAGGGGCGGACCAATGAAAAACTGTTTTTT. Residues: CASSEGQGRTNEKLFF.

This chain joins TRBV6-5 and TRBJ2-1; 9 nucleotides line up with TRBD1. The CDR3 is 14 residues long. V gave up 10 bases and J gave up 9 bases; unmatched junction bases: 13. Per germline, CDR1 MNHEY and CDR2 SVGAGI. The CDR3 protein is CANPHSLQGAEQFF. The CDR3 DNA reads TGTGCCAACCCTCATAGCCTACAGGGGGCTGAGCAGTTCTTC.

The chain uses TRBV6-6 and TRBJ2-7; either TRBD1 or TRBD2 may fit D (7 bases each). Germline V gives CDR1 MNHNY, CDR2 SVGAGI (reference sequence). Deletions cut 5 bases from V and 2 bases from J, with 16 bases between. This CDR3 has 15 amino acids. The CDR3, as DNA: TGTGCCAGCAGTCTGAGGGGGAGGGGGCCCTACGAGCAGTACTTC. It specifies CASSLRGRGPYEQYF.

The count of this clone is one. The chain combines TRBV10-3 with TRBJ1-1; no firm D call. Germline assignment: CDR1 ENHRY and CDR2 SYGVKD. The V gene lost 3 bases and the J gene lost 3 bases, with 17 bases spanning the gap. The CDR3 is 16 residues long. The DNA for the CDR3 is TGTGCCATCAGTGACTCGGGCAGGAAGGGCGACACTGAAGCTTTCTTT. Translation: CAISDSGRKGDTEAFF.

V gene TRBV19 combines with J gene TRBJ2-7; TRBD2 might be the D (5 bases). In germline, CDR1 is LNHDA, CDR2 SQIVND (reference sequence). The CDR3 has 14 residues. V dropped 5 bases and J dropped 6 bases, with 17 bases sitting between them. The CDR3 bases are TGTGCCAGTAGTGCAAGGACGGGGTTTCTCGAGCAGTACTTC. It yields the protein CASSARTGFLEQYF.

CDR3: CASSSPLPGDYEQYF. The CDR3 bases are TGTGCCAGCAGCTCCCCCCTCCCCGGTGACTACGAGCAGTACTTC. The J gene is TRBJ2-7, the V gene TRBV9, with D unclear. With 4 bases removed from V and 3 bases from J, the gap between germline ends came to 17 bases. This CDR3 has 15 residues. Germline V gene lookup returns CDR1 SGDLS and CDR2 YYNGEE.

This clone has a single count. The genes are TRBV28 and TRBJ2-7; D is perhaps TRBD2 (6 bases). Trimming shortened V by 2 bases and J by 2 bases, and 13 bases separated the two germline ends. This CDR3 is 15 amino acids long. Germline V lookup: CDR1 MDHEN, CDR2 SYDVKM. CDR3 region: CASSLTGVGAYEQYF. For the CDR3, the DNA is TGTGCCAGCAGTTTAACGGGAGTAGGCGCCTACGAGCAGTACTTC.

The chain uses TRBV6-5 and TRBJ2-1, with D hard to call. Germline lookup yields CDR1 MNHEY and CDR2 SVGAGI. V was clipped by 4 bases and J by 1 base, with 11 bases between them. The CDR3 is 15 amino acids. The CDR3, as DNA: TGTGCCAGCAGTTGGACGGAATCGTCCTACAATGAGCAGTTCTTC. It is translated as CASSWTESSYNEQFF.

The chain joins TRBV7-9 to TRBJ2-7; 8 positions match TRBD2. The trim removed 4 bases at V and 3 bases at J, leaving 11 bases unmatched. Looked up from germline, CDR1 is SEHNR and CDR2 is FQNEAQ (reference sequence). The CDR3 runs to 16 residues. The CDR3 sequence: CASSSLGTGGLYEQYF. The DNA of the CDR3 is TGTGCCAGCAGCTCGTTAGGTACGGGAGGGCTCTACGAGCAGTACTTC.

V is TRBV7-3 and J is TRBJ2-1; perhaps TRBD1 as D (6 bases). The V and J ends lost 5 bases and 6 bases respectively, with 17 bases between them. The length of the CDR3 is 15 residues. From germline, CDR1 is SGHTA and CDR2 FQGTGA. CDR3 in DNA: TGTGCCAGCAGCCCCCGTGCAGGGGATTCCAATGAGCAGTTCTTC. Residues: CASSPRAGDSNEQFF.

The chain joins TRBV13 to TRBJ2-1; 8 nucleotides align to TRBD1. This CDR3 has 17 residues. Germline CDR1 PRHDT, CDR2 FYEKMQ (reference sequence). The junction had 10 bases not matched to a gene; V was cut back by 4 bases and J by 2 bases. Written as DNA, the CDR3 is TGTGCCAGCAGCTCTCCAATGGACAGGGTTGCCTACAATGAGCAGTTCTTC. This encodes CASSSPMDRVAYNEQFF.

The gene calls are TRBV5-6 and TRBJ2-7; TRBD2 aligns across 8 bases. V lost 0 bases and J lost 2; bases outside the gene matches: 13. This CDR3 comprises 18 residues. The germline V gene encodes CDR1 SGHDT and CDR2 YYEEEE. CDR3 loop: CASSLDSSGWEGTYEQYF. The DNA for the CDR3 is TGTGCCAGCAGCTTGGACTCTAGCGGGTGGGAGGGCACCTACGAGCAGTACTTC.